The text below deals with one T cell receptor (beta chain). This entry comes from a study of blood T cell repertoires in COVID-19. Turning to the study itself: The United States, Italy and Spain were the sources of the acute and convalescent COVID-19 samples.

As handled by the study authors: Reference gene primer amplification gave estimated nucleated cell counts. Only in-frame clones appear in the TCRdb table, and some are missing; sequencing was by immunoSEQ multiplex PCR. V and J calls plus clone size are reproduced from that table; the DNA served to infer D and trimming. The sample lists over 350,000 clones; roughly 90% were seen once. Germline assignment: CDR1 SQVTM and CDR2 ANQGSEA. The CDR3 sequence is 14 residues long. Trimming stripped 6 bases from V and 6 bases from J, with 21 bases between. The receptor comes from a woman under 40 with active or convalescent COVID-19. Sequenced: peripheral blood. The rearrangement uses TRBV29-1 and TRBJ2-7, with TRBD1 as a possible D gene (5 bases). DNA for the CDR3: TGCAGCGTGGGGCAGGGTTTTCGATCGTCCGAGCAGTACTTC. Its protein is CSVGQGFRSSEQYF.